The entry below describes one T cell receptor (beta chain). PCR used 60 Vbeta primers and 13 Jbeta primers. Authors' methods: An analysis performed later counted roughly 79 million unique TCR beta chains (around 11 million of them shared). TCRdb's table, derived via immunoSEQ multiplex PCR, lists solely in-frame clones and lacks some. From that table come the V and J calls and clone size; the DNA was used to work out D and trimming. The sample lists around 130,000 clones, 80% to 85% occurring once. Per the germline V gene, CDR1 is SGHNT and CDR2 is YYREEE (reference sequence). CDR3 length: 16 residues. Trimming removed 3 bases from V and 4 bases from J; junction bases left unmatched: 12. This record comes from a study of cytomegalovirus exposure and HLA in healthy donors.

The clonotype originates from a man between 18 and 29 years old in good health and CMV-seronegative. The chain employs TRBV5-4 and TRBJ2-7, with 8 bases matching TRBD1. Sequenced sample: PBMCs. CDR3: CASSSIDGQGKYEQYF. DNA of the CDR3: TGTGCCAGCAGCTCCATAGACGGACAGGGAAAGTACGAGCAGTACTTC.